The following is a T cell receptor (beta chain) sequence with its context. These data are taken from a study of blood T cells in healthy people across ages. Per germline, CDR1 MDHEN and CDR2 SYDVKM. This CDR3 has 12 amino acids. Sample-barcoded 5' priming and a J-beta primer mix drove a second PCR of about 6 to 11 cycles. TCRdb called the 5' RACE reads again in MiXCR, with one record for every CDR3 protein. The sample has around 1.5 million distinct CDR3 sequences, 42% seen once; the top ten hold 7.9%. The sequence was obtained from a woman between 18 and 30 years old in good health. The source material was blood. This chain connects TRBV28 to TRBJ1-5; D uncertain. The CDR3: CASGSLNQPQHF. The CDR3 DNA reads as TGTGCTAGCGGAAGTCTCAATCAGCCCCAGCATTTT.